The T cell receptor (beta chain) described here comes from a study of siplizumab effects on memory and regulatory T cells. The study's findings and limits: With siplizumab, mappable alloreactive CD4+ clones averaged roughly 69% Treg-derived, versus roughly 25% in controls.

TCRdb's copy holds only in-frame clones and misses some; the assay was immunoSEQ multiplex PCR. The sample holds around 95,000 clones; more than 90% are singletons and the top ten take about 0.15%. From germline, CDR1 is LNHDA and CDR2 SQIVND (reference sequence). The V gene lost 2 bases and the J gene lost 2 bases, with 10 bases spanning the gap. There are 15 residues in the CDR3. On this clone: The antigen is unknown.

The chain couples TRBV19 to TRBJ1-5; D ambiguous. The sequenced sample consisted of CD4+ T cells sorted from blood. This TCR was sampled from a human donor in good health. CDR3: CASSIPGEGNQPQHF. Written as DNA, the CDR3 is TGTGCCAGTAGTATACCCGGGGAGGGCAATCAGCCCCAGCATTTT.